One sample yielded the 14 T cell receptor beta chains listed below, sequenced in a study of molecular identifiers for immune sequencing clone quantification. TCRdb itself ran the PCR reads through MiXCR, one entry per CDR3 protein. Of just over 40,000 distinct CDR3 sequences in the sample, approximately 25% are singletons; the top ten hold about 0.93%. Material for sequencing was naive CD8+ T cells from blood, with Jurkat cell RNA spiked in. Subset defined: FACS-sorted CD8+CD4-CCR7+CD45RA+ naive T cells. All receptors come from a human donor in good health. Some libraries in this study had Jurkat cell RNA spiked in.

The count of this clonotype is one. This rearrangement joins TRBV6-2 or TRBV6-3 to TRBJ2-1; the D is unclear. Germline V CDR1 and CDR2: MNHEY, SVGEGT. Trimming shortened V by 4 bases and J by 9 bases, and 13 bases separated the two germline ends. The CDR3 contains 13 residues. CDR3 protein: CASSSPRLGEQFF. CDR3 nucleotide sequence: TGTGCCAGCAGTTCCCCCCGACTGGGTGAGCAGTTCTTC.

This clonotype was detected ten times or more. This chain joins TRBV29-1 and TRBJ2-7; a possible D gene is TRBD1 (5 bases). CDR3 length: 13 residues. Germline V gene sequence: CDR1 SQVTM, CDR2 ANQGSEA. Trimming took off 4 bases at V and 2 bases at J, with 12 bases between the two ends. CDR3 sequence (DNA): TGCAGCGTTGCTGACAGCGAGACCTACGAGCAGTACTTC. Its protein is CSVADSETYEQYF.

This clonotype was observed many times. CDR3 DNA sequence: TGTGCCAGTAGCCCCTGGGGATCAGCCAAAAACATTCAGTACTTC. Translated: CASSPWGSAKNIQYF. The chain is built from TRBV19 and TRBJ2-4; D remains unclear. The CDR3 runs to 15 residues. Germline values: CDR1 LNHDA, CDR2 SQIVND (reference sequence). V was trimmed by 6 bases and J by 0 bases, leaving 12 bases between them.

The genes are TRBV7-9 and TRBJ2-7; a weak D match, TRBD1 (6 bases). V was clipped by 5 bases and J by 2 bases, with 16 bases between them. This CDR3 comprises 15 residues. The germline V gene has CDR1 SEHNR and CDR2 FQNEAQ (reference sequence). The DNA for the CDR3 is TGTGCCAGCAGCCCCATTACAGGGAAAACCTACGAGCAGTACTTC. Its protein is CASSPITGKTYEQYF.

V gene TRBV19 combines with J gene TRBJ2-1; 7 bases map to TRBD2. This CDR3 spans 16 amino acids. Germline CDR1 reads LNHDA; CDR2 reads SQIVND (reference sequence). V lost 5 bases to trimming and J lost 2 bases; unmatched junction nucleotides: 9. This chain's CDR3 is CASSLNLAVTYNEQFF. The CDR3 DNA sequence: TGTGCCAGTAGTCTGAACCTAGCGGTGACCTACAATGAGCAGTTCTTC.

This clonotype was detected many times. The chain recombines TRBV14 with TRBJ2-7; D is ambiguous. Germline V gives CDR1 SGHDN, CDR2 FVKESK. CDR3 length equals 11 residues. V lost 4 bases to trimming and J lost 1 base, with 2 bases between them. CDR3 nucleotide sequence: TGTGCCAGCAGCCCTTCCTACGAGCAGTACTTC. Translated, it gives CASSPSYEQYF.

A few counts support this clonotype. Being one base from a much bigger clone, this may be a read error. V usage is TRBV4-3 and J usage is TRBJ1-2; 7 bases are a match to TRBD1. Looked up from germline, CDR1 is LGHNA and CDR2 is YSLEER. This CDR3 is built from 17 residues. The CDR3 DNA reads TGCGCCAACAGCCAAGGACAACAGGGGCTGGTGGGGTCTGGCTACACCTTC. This sequence encodes CANSQGQQGLVGSGYTF.

This clonotype came up once. V gene TRBV5-6 combines with J gene TRBJ2-7, with a possible D match to TRBD1 (6 bases). V was clipped by 1 base and J by 2 bases, with 10 bases between them. Looked up from germline, CDR1 is SGHDT and CDR2 is YYEEEE. The CDR3 is 14 residues long. CDR3 residues: CASSLTDRPYEQYF. The CDR3 bases are TGTGCCAGCAGCTTGACGGACAGACCCTACGAGCAGTACTTC.

This clonotype was counted only a few times. One base away lies a much larger clone, so this may be a sequencing read error. J is TRBJ2-7 and V is TRBV4-1, with 11 bases lining up with TRBD1. Per germline, CDR1 MGHRA and CDR2 YSYEKL. There are 16 residues in the CDR3. J was trimmed by 2 bases and V by 7 bases; bases with no gene match: 10. CDR3 in amino acids: CASTSVPGQGAYEQYF. The CDR3 DNA sequence: TGCGCCAGCACCTCCGTGCCGGGACAGGGGGCCTACGAGCAGTACTTC.

Comments on this clonotype: A clone one base away is much larger, so this may be a read error. The chain has TRBV5-3 and TRBJ2-3; TRBD1 matches 7 bases. TRBV5-3 falls under the ORF class, with uncertain function. This CDR3 contains 17 residues. Unmatched junction bases numbered 20, after V lost 10 bases and J lost 3 bases. CDR3: CAGADTPIGGGTDTQYF. The CDR3 coding sequence is TGTGCCGGCGCCGACACTCCAATAGGGGGCGGGACAGATACGCAGTATTTT.

Comment on this clonotype: A much larger clone differs by one base, so this may be a read error. The rearrangement uses TRBV6-1 and TRBJ2-7; a possible D gene is TRBD1 (5 bases). CDR3 length: 13 amino acids. Germline CDR1 is MNHNS and CDR2 is SASEGT. The V and J ends lost 7 bases and 3 bases respectively, with 13 bases between them. CDR3 region: CASTDSQIYEQYF. The CDR3 DNA reads as TGTGCCAGCACCGACAGTCAAATCTACGAGCAGTACTTC.

For this clonotype: This may come from a read error, since a much larger clone is one base off. The genes are TRBV6-4 and TRBJ1-5; no firm D call. There are 15 residues in the CDR3. Germline CDR1 is MRHNA and CDR2 is SNTAGT. CDR3 amino acids: CASSDHNYSNRPQHF. CDR3 in DNA: TGTGCCAGCAGTGACCATAACTATAGCAATCGGCCCCAGCATTTT.

Concerning this clonotype: Given the absence of the conserved phenylalanine or tryptophan at the CDR3 end, a read error is likely. The chain uses TRBV4-3 and TRBJ2-3; D not resolved. Trimming left V 0 bases short and J 0 bases short, with 10 bases between. Germline CDR1 LGHNA, CDR2 YSLEER. CDR3 length equals 16 residues. The CDR3 sequence is CASSQDYSASTDTQYL. The CDR3 bases are TGCGCCAGCAGCCAAGATTATAGTGCCAGCACAGATACGCAGTATCTT.

This clonotype occurred a few times. The V gene is TRBV7-9, the J gene TRBJ1-2; D not certain. Germline CDR1 SEHNR, CDR2 FQNEAQ (reference sequence). There are 10 residues in the CDR3. V lost 2 bases, J lost 8 bases, and 3 bases lay in between. CDR3 sequence reads: CASSLYGYTF. The CDR3 region has the DNA TGTGCCAGCAGCTTATACGGCTACACCTTC.